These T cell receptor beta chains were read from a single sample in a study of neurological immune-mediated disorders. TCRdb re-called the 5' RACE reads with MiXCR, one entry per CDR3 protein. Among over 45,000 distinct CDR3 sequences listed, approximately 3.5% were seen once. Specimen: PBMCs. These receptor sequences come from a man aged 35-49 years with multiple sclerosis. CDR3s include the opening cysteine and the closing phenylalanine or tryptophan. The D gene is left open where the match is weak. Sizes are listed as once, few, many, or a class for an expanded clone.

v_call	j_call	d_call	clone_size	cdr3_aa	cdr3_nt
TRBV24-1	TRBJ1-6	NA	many	CAPVIEGLDATPLHF	TGTGCCCCGGTAATTGAGGGGTTGGATGCTACTCCCCTCCACTTT
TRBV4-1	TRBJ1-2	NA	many	CASSQDSGIGGYTF	TGCGCCAGCAGCCAAGATTCTGGGATAGGTGGCTACACCTTC
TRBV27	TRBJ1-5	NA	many	CASSLTGQPQNF	TGTGCCAGCAGTCTCACCGGTCAGCCCCAGAATTTT
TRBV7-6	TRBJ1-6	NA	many	CASSPLRDPSPLHF	TGTGCCAGCAGCCCGCTCCGGGACCCATCACCCCTCCACTTT
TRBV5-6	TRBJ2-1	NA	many	CASSNRDSFDGEQFF	TGTGCCAGCAGCAACCGGGACTCCTTCGACGGGGAGCAGTTCTTC
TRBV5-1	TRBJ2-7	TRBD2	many	CATIGTSGAEQYF	TGCGCCACGATAGGGACTAGCGGGGCCGAGCAGTACTTC
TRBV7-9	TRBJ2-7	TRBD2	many	CASMGGGGNYEQYF	TGTGCCAGCATGGGAGGCGGGGGGAACTACGAGCAGTACTTC
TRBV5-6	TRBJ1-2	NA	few	CASSLAGYGYTF	TGTGCCAGCAGCTTGGCCGGCTATGGCTACACCTTC
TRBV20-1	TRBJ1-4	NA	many	CSARDRQGKDEKLFF	TGCAGTGCTAGAGATCGGCAGGGGAAGGATGAAAAACTGTTTTTT
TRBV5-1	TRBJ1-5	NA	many	CASSQDLNQPQHF	TGCGCCAGCAGCCAGGACTTAAATCAGCCCCAGCATTTT
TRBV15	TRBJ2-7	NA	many	CATSRENRAFYEQYF	TGTGCCACCAGCAGAGAGAACAGAGCCTTCTACGAGCAGTACTTC
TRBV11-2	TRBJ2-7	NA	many	CASSLVGSAVYEQYF	TGTGCCAGCAGCTTAGTCGGCTCGGCGGTCTACGAGCAGTACTTC
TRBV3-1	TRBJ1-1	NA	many	CASSQDLANTEAFF	TGTGCCAGCAGCCAAGATCTAGCCAACACTGAAGCTTTCTTT
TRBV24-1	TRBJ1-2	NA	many	CATSDPLQDYYGYTF	TGTGCCACCAGTGACCCGTTACAAGACTACTATGGCTACACCTTC
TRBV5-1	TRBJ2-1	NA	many	CASSLGQIYNEQFF	TGCGCCAGCAGCCTCGGACAGATCTACAATGAGCAGTTCTTC
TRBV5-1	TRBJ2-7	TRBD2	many	CASNPTSGGAGEQYF	TGCGCCAGCAACCCCACTAGCGGGGGGGCGGGTGAGCAGTACTTC
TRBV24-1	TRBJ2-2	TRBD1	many	CATNGQGGTGELFF	TGTGCCACCAATGGACAGGGGGGTACCGGGGAGCTGTTTTTT
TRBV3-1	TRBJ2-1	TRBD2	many	CASSQGGGAPNEQFF	TGTGCCAGCAGCCAGGGCGGGGGGGCACCAAATGAGCAGTTCTTC
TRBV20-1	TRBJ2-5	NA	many	CSAKVEGTQYF	TGCAGTGCGAAGGTGGAGGGGACCCAGTACTTC
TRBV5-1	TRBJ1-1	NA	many	CASSFLASGGTEAFF	TGCGCCAGCAGCTTCTTGGCCAGCGGGGGCACTGAAGCTTTCTTT
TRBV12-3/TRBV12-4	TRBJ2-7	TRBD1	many	CASINTGQLIRHEQYF	TGTGCCAGTATTAATACGGGACAGCTAATCCGGCACGAGCAGTACTTC
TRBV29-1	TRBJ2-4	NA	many	CSVGLAKNIQYF	TGCAGCGTGGGACTAGCCAAAAACATTCAGTACTTC
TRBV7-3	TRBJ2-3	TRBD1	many	CASSTGQGPDTQYF	TGTGCCAGCAGCACTGGACAGGGACCAGATACGCAGTATTTT
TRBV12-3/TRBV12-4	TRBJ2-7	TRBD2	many	CASSPGGSGGYIYEQYF	TGTGCCAGCAGTCCCGGGGGTAGCGGGGGGTATATCTACGAGCAGTACTTC
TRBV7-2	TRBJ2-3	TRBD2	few	CASSQLAGVEYF	TGTGCCAGCAGCCAACTAGCGGGGGTTGAGTATTTT
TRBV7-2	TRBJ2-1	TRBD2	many	CASSPGLAGAEQFF	TGTGCCAGCAGCCCGGGACTAGCGGGGGCTGAGCAGTTCTTC
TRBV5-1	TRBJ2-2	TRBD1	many	CASSLGQGATTGELFF	TGCGCCAGCAGCTTGGGACAGGGGGCGACCACCGGGGAGCTGTTTTTT
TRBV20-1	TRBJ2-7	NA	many	CSARSRRGASYEQYF	TGCAGTGCTAGAAGCCGACGGGGGGCTTCCTACGAGCAGTACTTC
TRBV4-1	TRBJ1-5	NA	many	CASSLGGCCGGNQPQHF	TGCGCCAGCAGCCTAGGGGGTTGTTGCGGTGGGAATCAGCCCCAGCATTTT